Below, one T cell receptor beta chain is given with its context. The target antigen is unknown. These data belong to a study of blood T cells in healthy people across ages. Study results and caveats: With age, beta diversity per million T cells declined roughly linearly, significantly by roughly 40.

The second PCR ran 7 to 11 cycles with a sample-barcoded 5' primer and J-beta primers. MiXCR, applied by TCRdb to the 5' RACE reads, yields one record per CDR3 protein. This sample has about 780,000 distinct CDR3 sequences, with about 47% found just once. This CDR3 has 11 amino acids. V gave up 5 bases and J gave up 9 bases, with 10 bases separating them. Sample donors were healthy Caucasian individuals that came from Russia, aged roughly 6 to 100. Ten milliliters of peripheral blood were drawn from each donor into EDTA-treated tubes. Extracted total RNA amounted to at least 5 micrograms for each sample.

V usage is TRBV12-3 or TRBV12-4 and J usage is TRBJ1-2; D uncertain. The sequence was collected from a man older than 75 in good health. Sequencing was performed on blood. In DNA, the CDR3 is TGTGCCAGCAGTCGTAGAATGAGCTACACCTTC. Protein product: CASSRRMSYTF.